One sample yielded the 9 T cell receptor beta chains listed below, sequenced in a study of glioma-infiltrating T cells after dendritic cell vaccination. Sequencing used immunoSEQ multiplex PCR; TCRdb keeps in-frame clones, though not all of them. Counted here are 20,000 to 25,000 clones, around 74% occurring once; the ten biggest clones make up roughly 40%. Sample: blood, taken before dendritic cell vaccination. The receptors were sampled from a human donor with glioblastoma.

This clone was seen a few times. V gene TRBV4-1 combines with J gene TRBJ2-3, with 14 positions matching TRBD2. Germline V lookup: CDR1 MGHRA, CDR2 YSYEKL. The CDR3 loop spans 18 amino acids. The trim removed 1 base at V and 3 bases at J, leaving 6 bases unmatched. The CDR3 DNA is TGCGCCAGCAGCCAAGGACTAGCGGGAGGGCCGAGGACAGATACGCAGTATTTT. Its protein is CASSQGLAGGPRTDTQYF.

The gene calls are TRBV30 and TRBJ2-3; TRBD1 matches 10 bases. Germline V gene data show CDR1 as GTSNPN and CDR2 as SVGIG (reference sequence). The CDR3 covers 14 residues. The trim removed 0 bases at V and 5 bases at J, leaving 2 bases unmatched. CDR3 coding DNA: TGTGCCTGGAGTGTAGGACAGGGGGGAGATACGCAGTATTTT. Amino acid sequence: CAWSVGQGGDTQYF.

The chain has TRBV19 and TRBJ1-5; 12 bases agree with TRBD1. Germline-derived CDR1 and CDR2 are LNHDA and SQIVND (reference sequence). V shed 4 bases and J 4 bases; nucleotides not matched to a gene: 5. The CDR3 contains 16 residues. The CDR3 bases are TGTGCCAGTAGTAAACGGGACAGGGGGCAAAATCAGCCCCAGCATTTT. Translated: CASSKRDRGQNQPQHF.

The V gene is TRBV7-2, the J gene TRBJ2-1, with TRBD2 identical over 8 bases. Germline V gene sequence: CDR1 SGHTA, CDR2 FQGNSA. The junction had 9 bases not matched to a gene; V was cut back by 5 bases and J by 6 bases. The CDR3 has 15 amino acids. The CDR3 DNA reads as TGTGCCAGCAGCCCCGTCGCCCTAGCGGGCAATGAGCAGTTCTTC. This gives the protein CASSPVALAGNEQFF.

The chain employs TRBV30 and TRBJ1-2; no clear D gene. Germline V gene lookup returns CDR1 GTSNPN and CDR2 SVGIG (reference sequence). The CDR3 runs 15 residues. The ends were cut back, 1 base at V and 1 base at J, with 13 bases in the middle. The CDR3 sequence: CAWSAVLGGNYGYTF. The CDR3 coding sequence is TGTGCCTGGAGTGCCGTGTTGGGAGGTAACTATGGCTACACCTTC.

The V gene is TRBV6-6, the J gene TRBJ2-7; 13 bases line up with TRBD2. V lost 2 bases, J lost 4 bases, and 5 bases stayed unmatched. The CDR3 is made up of 16 amino acids. Looked up from germline, CDR1 is MNHNY and CDR2 is SVGAGI (reference sequence). The CDR3 sequence is CASSYGTSGIGYEQYF. The CDR3 DNA reads TGTGCCAGCAGTTACGGGACTAGCGGGATAGGGTACGAGCAGTACTTC.

This clone was recorded a few times. The chain recombines TRBV10-3 with TRBJ1-2; D remains unclear. Looked up from germline, CDR1 is ENHRY and CDR2 is SYGVKD. V was cut by 2 bases and J by 4 bases, with 14 bases left in between. The CDR3 length is 15 residues. CDR3 sequence reads: CAISEGPQLTYGYTF. The CDR3 region has the DNA TGTGCCATCAGTGAGGGGCCCCAATTAACCTATGGCTACACCTTC.

This sequence joins TRBV19 and TRBJ1-1; 8 bases match TRBD1. Germline values: CDR1 LNHDA, CDR2 SQIVND (reference sequence). This CDR3 contains 14 residues. V was pared by 5 bases and J by 4 bases, with 6 bases of the junction left unmatched. CDR3 residues: CASSGQGEGTEAFF. The CDR3 bases are TGTGCCAGTAGTGGACAGGGAGAGGGCACTGAAGCTTTCTTT.

The CDR3 DNA is TGTGCCAGCAGTGAAGTCGGGGTGGGGACTGAAGCTTTCTTT. Translated, it gives CASSEVGVGTEAFF. The genes are TRBV2 and TRBJ1-1; D gene uncertain. The CDR3 extends over 14 amino acids. V shed 1 base and J shed 5 bases, with 11 bases lying between them. Germline lookup yields CDR1 SNHLY and CDR2 FYNNEI. Full variable domain (rest looked up from reference TRBV2 and TRBJ1-1): EPEVTQTPSHQVTQMGQEVILRCVPISNHLYFYWYRQILGQKVEFLVSFYNNEISEKSEIFDDQFSVERPDGSNFTLKIRSTKLEDSAMYFCASSEVGVGTEAFFGQGTRLTVV.